This passage covers 27 T cell receptor beta chains from one sample sequenced in a study of T cells in Graves' hyperthyroidism and ophthalmopathy. Amplification of TCR beta CDR3 regions used RNA as the template. TCR CDR3 regions were first amplified by RT-PCR with HTBI primers. MiXCR was run by TCRdb on the multiplex PCR reads, yielding one entry per CDR3 protein. Of some 300,000 distinct CDR3 sequences listed, roughly an eighth were seen once; the top ten hold 7.9%. Sequenced sample: blood. The receptors here all came from a woman in her thirties or forties with Graves' hyperthyroidism.

In this sample, this clonotype turned up many times. The chain has TRBV13 and TRBJ2-3; tentatively, D is TRBD1 (6 bases). The V and J ends lost 4 bases and 5 bases respectively, with 13 bases between them. Germline assignment: CDR1 PRHDT and CDR2 FYEKMQ (reference sequence). CDR3 length equals 14 residues. CDR3 coding DNA: TGTGCCAGCAGCTCTAGAGGGGGAGTAGATACGCAGTATTTT. Protein: CASSSRGGVDTQYF.

This clonotype was detected many times. The chain combines TRBV19 with TRBJ1-5; D is unclear. CDR1 and CDR2 (germline): LNHDA, SQIVND (reference sequence). Trimming cost V 11 bases and J 5 bases, with 16 bases left between them. The CDR3 is 13 amino acids. The CDR3 DNA reads as TGTGCCTCCAAACCCCACGGACATCAGCCCCAGCATTTT. Translated: CASKPHGHQPQHF.

In the case of this clonotype: A much larger clone differs from this one at a single base, so this may be a read error. The chain employs TRBV11-2 and TRBJ2-1, with D perhaps matching TRBD2 (6 bases). Germline V gene data show CDR1 as SGHAT and CDR2 as FQNNGV. There are 16 residues in the CDR3. Written as DNA, the CDR3 is TGTGCCAGCAGCTTAGGGGTGGGAGGATCCTACAATGAGCAGCTCTTC. Translated: CASSLGVGGSYNEQLF.

In this sample, this clonotype turned up many times. The chain is built from TRBV12-3 or TRBV12-4 and TRBJ2-2; no clear D. The CDR3 covers 16 residues. V was pared by 5 bases and J by 6 bases, with 19 bases between. CDR3 nucleotides: TGTGCCAGCAGTCATCAGACAACTTCGTGGGCCGGGGAGCTGTTTTTT. It translates to CASSHQTTSWAGELFF.

V and J are TRBV20-1 and TRBJ2-1; 10 positions match TRBD2. The germline gives CDR1 DFQATT, CDR2 SNEGSKA (reference sequence). The CDR3 is made up of 15 amino acids. The CDR3 DNA is TGCAGCTTGACTAGCGGGTCCCCGCGAAACAATGAGCAGTTCTTC. This encodes CSLTSGSPRNNEQFF.

In this sample, this clonotype turned up a few times. The chain is built from TRBV3-1 and TRBJ1-2; D call uncertain. The CDR3 is 16 amino acids. V lost 0 bases and J lost 1, with 12 bases in between. Germline CDR1 LGHDT, CDR2 YNNKEL (reference sequence). This CDR3 reads CASSQDVREGNYGYTF. CDR3 nucleotides: TGTGCCAGCAGCCAAGATGTTCGGGAAGGTAACTATGGCTACACCTTC.

This clonotype was picked up many times. The rearrangement uses TRBV7-9 and TRBJ2-5, with 11 bases matching TRBD2. This CDR3 has 16 residues. CDR1 is SEHNR, CDR2 FQNEAQ, per germline (reference sequence). V was clipped by 4 bases and J by 4 bases; unmatched bases: 8. CDR3: CASSYGTSGGGETQYF. DNA of the CDR3: TGTGCCAGCAGCTACGGGACTAGCGGAGGGGGAGAGACCCAGTACTTC. The variable domain in full, completed from reference TRBV7-9 and TRBJ2-5, reads DTGVSQNPRHKITKRGQNVTFRCDPISEHNRLYWYRQTLGQGPEFLTYFQNEAQLEKSRLLSDRFSAERPKGSFSTLEIQRTEQGDSAMYLCASSYGTSGGGETQYFGPGTRLLVL.

The sample holds a few counts of this clonotype. The J gene is TRBJ1-3, the V gene TRBV19; weak D call: TRBD1 (6 bases). The CDR3 contains 17 residues. Trimming cost V 4 bases and J 0 bases, with 16 bases left between them. Germline V gene sequence: CDR1 LNHDA, CDR2 SQIVND (reference sequence). In nucleotides, the CDR3 is TGTGCCAGTAGTACAGGGGCCGGATCGCTCTCTGGAAACACCATATATTTT. It translates to CASSTGAGSLSGNTIYF.

This clonotype was detected ten times or more. CDR3 sequence (DNA): TGTGCCAGCAGTGAAGTTGAAAATCAGCCCCAGCATTTT. Translated, it gives CASSEVENQPQHF. V usage is TRBV6-1 and J usage is TRBJ1-5; D not resolved. Between the trimmed V and J ends, which lost 1 base and 4 bases, there was a span of 5 bases. The CDR3 is made up of 13 amino acids. Germline values: CDR1 MNHNS, CDR2 SASEGT.

The rearrangement joins TRBV14 to TRBJ2-2; D is perhaps TRBD1 or TRBD2 (5 bases each). V was shortened by 0 bases and J by 6 bases, with 8 bases between the two germline ends. The CDR3 totals 14 residues. The germline gives CDR1 SGHDN, CDR2 FVKESK. In DNA, the CDR3 is TGTGCCAGCAGCCAAGATAGGGGAGCCGGGGAGCTGTTTTTT. Amino acids: CASSQDRGAGELFF.

This clonotype was counted at least ten times. The CDR3 DNA reads as TGCAGCGTACGAGGGACAGGAATCAATGAGCAGTTCTTC. Residues: CSVRGTGINEQFF. The chain is built from TRBV29-1 and TRBJ2-1; 8 nucleotides align to TRBD1. The J segment lost 6 bases and the V segment lost 6 bases, leaving 7 bases of the junction unmatched. CDR1 is SQVTM, CDR2 ANQGSEA, per germline. This CDR3 is built from 13 residues.

This clonotype was seen only a few times. The chain links TRBV29-1 to TRBJ1-4; D is undetermined. CDR1 is SQVTM and CDR2 is ANQGSEA in the germline V gene. V was trimmed by 5 bases and J by 0 bases, leaving 7 bases between them. The length of the CDR3 is 13 residues. The chain's CDR3 is CSVTTSTNEKLFF. For the CDR3, the DNA is TGCAGCGTTACGACGTCAACTAATGAAAAACTGTTTTTT.

Ten or more counts support this clonotype. The V call is TRBV5-5, the J call TRBJ1-1; weak D call: TRBD1 (5 bases). The ends were cut back, 4 bases at V and 2 bases at J, with 18 bases in the middle. Germline CDR1 reads SGHKS; CDR2 reads YYEKEE (reference sequence). This CDR3 spans 16 amino acids. CDR3 sequence reads: CASSPQVRVRNTEAFF. CDR3 in DNA: TGTGCCAGCAGCCCTCAGGTCAGGGTCCGAAACACTGAAGCTTTCTTT. Variable domain in full (rest from reference TRBV5-5 and TRBJ1-1): DAGVTQSPTHLIKTRGQQVTLRCSPISGHKSVSWYQQVLGQGPQFIFQYYEKEERGRGNFPDRFSARQFPNYSSELNVNALLLGDSALYLCASSPQVRVRNTEAFFGQGTRLTVV.

This clonotype came up many times. The chain uses TRBV6-4 and TRBJ2-7, with 7 bases that match TRBD2. V dropped 4 bases and J dropped 6; count of bases not matched to a gene: 6. Germline-derived CDR1 and CDR2 are MRHNA and SNTAGT. The CDR3 loop spans 13 amino acids. The CDR3, as DNA: TGTGCCAGCAGTGTAGCTCCTAGCGGCGAGCAGTACTTC. It specifies CASSVAPSGEQYF.

This clonotype was detected many times. V usage is TRBV2 and J usage is TRBJ2-2, with a tentative D call TRBD1 (5 bases). The CDR3 is made up of 14 amino acids. The germline V gene encodes CDR1 SNHLY and CDR2 FYNNEI. Trimming took off 2 bases at V and 2 bases at J, with 6 bases between the two ends. The CDR3 bases are TGTGCCAGCAGTGAACAGGGCAACACCGGGGAGCTGTTTTTT. It codes for CASSEQGNTGELFF.

The chain links TRBV9 to TRBJ1-5; tentatively, D is TRBD1 (6 bases). V was cut by 4 bases and J by 4 bases, with 9 bases left in between. Germline values: CDR1 SGDLS, CDR2 YYNGEE. CDR3 length: 13 amino acids. The CDR3 DNA is TGTGCCAGCAGCAGGGACAAGAATCAGCCCCAGCATTTT. Translating gives CASSRDKNQPQHF.

CDR3 protein: CASSLMPRAINSPLHF. The CDR3 DNA reads TGCGCCAGCAGCTTGATGCCCAGGGCCATTAATTCACCCCTCCACTTT. The chain has TRBV5-1 and TRBJ1-6; perhaps TRBD1 as D (5 bases). This CDR3 region has 16 residues. V was shortened by 1 base and J by 6 bases, with 14 bases between the two germline ends. Germline CDR1 is SGHRS and CDR2 is YFSETQ.

Ten or more counts support this clonotype. The V and J genes are TRBV7-9 and TRBJ2-3; D possibly corresponds to TRBD2 (6 bases). CDR1 and CDR2 (germline): SEHNR, FQNEAQ (reference sequence). V was trimmed by 9 bases and J by 2 bases, leaving 15 bases between them. The CDR3 loop spans 14 amino acids. CDR3 nucleotide sequence: TGTGCCAGTGCCCGCGGAGGGGCCACAGATACGCAGTATTTT. Translation gives CASARGGATDTQYF.

The chain recombines TRBV2 with TRBJ1-1; TRBD1 might be the D (6 bases). The CDR3 runs to 16 residues. CDR1 is SNHLY, CDR2 FYNNEI, per germline. The ends were cut back, 6 bases at V and 1 base at J, with 18 bases in the middle. CDR3 coding DNA: TGTGCCAGCAGGGGAATCGGTCGGACAGCGAACACTGAAGCTTTCTTT. Translated: CASRGIGRTANTEAFF.

This clonotype was found many times. Written as DNA, the CDR3 is TGTGCCAGCAGTTTATCGACAGGAATGAACACTGAAGCTTTCTTT. This codes for CASSLSTGMNTEAFF. The chain uses TRBV28 and TRBJ1-1, with D perhaps matching TRBD1 (6 bases). Germline assignment: CDR1 MDHEN and CDR2 SYDVKM. This CDR3 comprises 15 residues. Trimming pared 1 base from V and 0 bases from J, leaving 9 bases between.

This clonotype was recorded many times. V and J are TRBV24-1 and TRBJ1-5; D remains unclear. The ends were cut back, 6 bases at V and 0 bases at J, with 8 bases in the middle. This CDR3 contains 14 residues. Per the germline V gene, CDR1 is KGHDR and CDR2 is SFDVKD. CDR3 DNA: TGTGCCACCAGTTTACGGGGTAGCAATCAGCCCCAGCATTTT. Amino acids: CATSLRGSNQPQHF.

The chain combines TRBV28 with TRBJ1-1; 11 bases map to TRBD1. The germline V gene encodes CDR1 MDHEN and CDR2 SYDVKM. The ends lost 3 bases at V and 2 bases at J; junction bases unmatched: 2. The CDR3 totals 15 residues. CDR3 coding DNA: TGTGCCAGCAGTTTGTGGACAGGGGGCAACACTGAAGCTTTCTTT. Protein sequence: CASSLWTGGNTEAFF.

This clonotype was seen only a few times. V gene TRBV12-3 or TRBV12-4 combines with J gene TRBJ2-4; D is undetermined. With 6 bases removed from V and 5 bases from J, the gap between germline ends came to 14 bases. The CDR3 extends over 14 amino acids. The CDR3: CASRTVSRENIQYF. The DNA of the CDR3 is TGTGCCAGCAGGACGGTTAGCCGGGAAAACATTCAGTACTTC.

This clonotype was seen ten or more times. V is TRBV7-2 and J is TRBJ2-3; TRBD2 matches at 9 bases. Germline V CDR1 and CDR2: SGHTA, FQGNSA. The length of the CDR3 is 18 residues. J was trimmed by 3 bases and V by 2 bases; bases with no gene match: 12. The CDR3 loop is CASSLLPTASGTTDTQYF. CDR3 coding DNA: TGTGCCAGCAGCTTACTCCCCACGGCTAGCGGGACTACAGATACGCAGTATTTT.

This clonotype came up a few times. The J gene is TRBJ2-7, the V gene TRBV5-1, with a possible D match to TRBD1 (6 bases). Germline V gene lookup returns CDR1 SGHRS and CDR2 YFSETQ. The V end lost 0 bases, the J end lost 0 bases, and 16 bases lay between the germline ends. CDR3 length: 17 residues. The CDR3 region has the DNA TGCGCCAGCAGCTTGGCCCCCGGGACACCGAGCTCCTACGAGCAGTACTTC. This sequence encodes CASSLAPGTPSSYEQYF.

This clonotype occurred many times. This sequence joins TRBV20-1 and TRBJ2-5; D is perhaps TRBD2 (7 bases). This CDR3 has 15 residues. Deletions cut 5 bases from V and 5 bases from J, with 21 bases between. The V gene's germline CDR1 is DFQATT and CDR2 SNEGSKA (reference sequence). CDR3 sequence (DNA): TGCAGTGCTTTAGGGGGGGGACCCGAGGCCGAGACCCAGTACTTC. This encodes CSALGGGPEAETQYF.

This clonotype was seen a few times. V is TRBV9 and J is TRBJ1-6; D ambiguous. The CDR3 consists of 13 residues. V was cut by 5 bases and J by 5 bases, with 8 bases left in between. CDR1 SGDLS and CDR2 YYNGEE come from the germline V gene. CDR3 in amino acids: CASRRSDNSPLHF. The DNA of the CDR3 is TGTGCCAGCAGGAGGTCGGATAATTCACCCCTCCACTTT.